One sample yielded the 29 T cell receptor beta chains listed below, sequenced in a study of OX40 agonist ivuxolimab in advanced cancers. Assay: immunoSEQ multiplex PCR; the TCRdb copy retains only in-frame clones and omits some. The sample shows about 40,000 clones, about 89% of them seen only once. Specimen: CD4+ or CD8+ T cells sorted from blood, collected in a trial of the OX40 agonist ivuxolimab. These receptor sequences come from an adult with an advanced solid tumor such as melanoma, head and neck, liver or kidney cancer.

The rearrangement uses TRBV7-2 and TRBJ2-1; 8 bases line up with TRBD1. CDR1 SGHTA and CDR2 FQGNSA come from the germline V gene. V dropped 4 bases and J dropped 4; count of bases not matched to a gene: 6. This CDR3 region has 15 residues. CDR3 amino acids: CASSSGTGVYNEQFF. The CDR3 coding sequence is TGTGCCAGCAGCTCCGGGACAGGAGTTTACAATGAGCAGTTCTTC.

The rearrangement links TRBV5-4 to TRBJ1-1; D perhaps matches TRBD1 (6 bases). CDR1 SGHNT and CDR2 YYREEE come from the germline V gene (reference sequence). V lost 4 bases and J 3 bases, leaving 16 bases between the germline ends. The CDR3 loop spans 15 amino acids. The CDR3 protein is CASSQRTAVDTEAFF. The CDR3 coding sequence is TGTGCCAGCAGCCAAAGGACAGCGGTGGACACTGAAGCTTTCTTT.

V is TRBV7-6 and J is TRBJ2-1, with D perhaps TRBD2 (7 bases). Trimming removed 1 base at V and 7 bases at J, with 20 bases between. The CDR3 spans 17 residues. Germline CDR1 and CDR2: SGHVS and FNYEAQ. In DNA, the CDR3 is TGTGCCAGCAGCTTAGTTCGGCTAGTGGGGGGGCGGAATGAGCAGTTCTTC. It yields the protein CASSLVRLVGGRNEQFF.

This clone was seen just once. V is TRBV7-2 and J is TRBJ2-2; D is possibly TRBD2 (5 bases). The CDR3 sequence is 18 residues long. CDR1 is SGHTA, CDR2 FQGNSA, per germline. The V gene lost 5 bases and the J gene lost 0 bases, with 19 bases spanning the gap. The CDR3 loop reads CASSPVSPAAANTGELFF. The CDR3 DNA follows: TGTGCCAGCAGCCCAGTATCCCCAGCGGCAGCGAACACCGGGGAGCTGTTTTTT.

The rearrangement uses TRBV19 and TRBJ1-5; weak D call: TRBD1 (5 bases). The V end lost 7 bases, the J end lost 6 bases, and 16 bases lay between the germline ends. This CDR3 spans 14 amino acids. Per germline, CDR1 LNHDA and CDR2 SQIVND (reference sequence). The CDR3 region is CASTAGGLGQPQHF. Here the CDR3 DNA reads TGTGCCAGTACGGCGGGGGGTTTGGGTCAGCCCCAGCATTTT.

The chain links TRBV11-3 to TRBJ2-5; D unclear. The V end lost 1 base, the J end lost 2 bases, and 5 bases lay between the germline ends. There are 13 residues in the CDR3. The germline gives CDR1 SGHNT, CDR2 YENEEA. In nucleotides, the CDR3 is TGTGCCAGCAGCTTAGGGCTACAAGAGACCCAGTACTTC. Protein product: CASSLGLQETQYF.

The CDR3, as DNA: TGCGCCAGCAGCTTTGTTGGCCAGGGGACAACTAATGAAAAACTGTTTTTT. This encodes CASSFVGQGTTNEKLFF. The chain carries TRBV5-1 and TRBJ1-4; weak D call: TRBD1 (6 bases). The CDR3 contains 17 residues. CDR1 SGHRS and CDR2 YFSETQ come from the germline V gene. V was trimmed by 2 bases and J by 0 bases, leaving 14 bases between them. The variable domain in full, completed from reference TRBV5-1 and TRBJ1-4, reads KAGVTQTPRYLIKTRGQQVTLSCSPISGHRSVSWYQQTPGQGLQFLFEYFSETQRNKGNFPGRFSGRQFSNSRSEMNVSTLELGDSALYLCASSFVGQGTTNEKLFFGSGTQLSVL.

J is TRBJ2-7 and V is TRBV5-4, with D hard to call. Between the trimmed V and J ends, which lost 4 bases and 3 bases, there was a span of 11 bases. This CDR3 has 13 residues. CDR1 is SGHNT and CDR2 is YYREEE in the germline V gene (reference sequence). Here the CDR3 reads CASSLSQGYEQYF. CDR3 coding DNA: TGTGCCAGCAGCCTGTCACAAGGCTACGAGCAGTACTTC.

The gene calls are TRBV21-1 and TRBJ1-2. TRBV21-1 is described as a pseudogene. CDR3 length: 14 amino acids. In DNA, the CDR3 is TGTGCCAGCAGGGTAGACGGGCGAAACTATGGCTACACCTTC. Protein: CASRVDGRNYGYTF.

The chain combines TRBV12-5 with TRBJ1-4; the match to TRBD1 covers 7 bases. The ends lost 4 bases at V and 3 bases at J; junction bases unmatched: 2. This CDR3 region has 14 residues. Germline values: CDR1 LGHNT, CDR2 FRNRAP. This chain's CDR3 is CASGSGQPNEKLFF. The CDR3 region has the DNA TGTGCTAGTGGTTCGGGACAGCCTAATGAAAAACTGTTTTTT.

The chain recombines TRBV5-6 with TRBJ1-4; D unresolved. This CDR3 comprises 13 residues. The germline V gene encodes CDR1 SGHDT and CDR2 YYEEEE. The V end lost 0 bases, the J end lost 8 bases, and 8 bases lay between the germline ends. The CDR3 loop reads CASSLGVSEKLFF. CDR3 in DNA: TGTGCCAGCAGCTTGGGTGTCTCCGAAAAACTGTTTTTT.

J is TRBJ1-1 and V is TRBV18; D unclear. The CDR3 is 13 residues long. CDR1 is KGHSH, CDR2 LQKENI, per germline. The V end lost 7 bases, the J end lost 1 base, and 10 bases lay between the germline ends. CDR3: CASFWTGNTEAFF. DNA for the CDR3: TGTGCCAGCTTCTGGACGGGGAACACTGAAGCTTTCTTT.

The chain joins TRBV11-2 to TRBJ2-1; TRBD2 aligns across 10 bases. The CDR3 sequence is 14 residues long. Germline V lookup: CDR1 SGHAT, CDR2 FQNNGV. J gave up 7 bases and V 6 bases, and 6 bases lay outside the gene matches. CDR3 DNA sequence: TGTGCCAGCAGAGGACTAGCGGAAGGGAATGAGCAGTTCTTC. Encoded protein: CASRGLAEGNEQFF. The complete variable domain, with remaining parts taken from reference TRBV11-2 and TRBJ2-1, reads EAGVAQSPRYKIIEKRQSVAFWCNPISGHATLYWYQQILGQGPKLLIQFQNNGVVDDSQLPKDRFSAERLKGVDSTLKIQPAKLEDSAVYLCASRGLAEGNEQFFGPGTRLTVL.

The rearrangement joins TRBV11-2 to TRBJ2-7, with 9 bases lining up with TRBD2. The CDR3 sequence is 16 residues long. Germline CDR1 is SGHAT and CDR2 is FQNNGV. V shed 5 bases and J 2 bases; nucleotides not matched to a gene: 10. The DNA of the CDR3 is TGTGCCAGCAGCCCCCGTAGCGGGGGAAAACCCTACGAGCAGTACTTC. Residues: CASSPRSGGKPYEQYF.

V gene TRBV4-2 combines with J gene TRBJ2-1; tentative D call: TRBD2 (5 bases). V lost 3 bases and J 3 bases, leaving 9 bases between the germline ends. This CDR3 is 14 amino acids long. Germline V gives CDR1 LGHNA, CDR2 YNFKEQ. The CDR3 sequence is CASSHGGLYNEQFF. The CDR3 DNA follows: TGTGCCAGCAGCCACGGCGGACTCTACAATGAGCAGTTCTTC.

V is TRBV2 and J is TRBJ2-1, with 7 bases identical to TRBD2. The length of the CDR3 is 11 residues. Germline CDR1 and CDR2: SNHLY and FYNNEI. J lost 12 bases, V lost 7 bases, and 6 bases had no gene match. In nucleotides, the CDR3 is TGTGCCAGCACCGACTGGGGGGGGCAGTTCTTC. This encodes CASTDWGGQFF.

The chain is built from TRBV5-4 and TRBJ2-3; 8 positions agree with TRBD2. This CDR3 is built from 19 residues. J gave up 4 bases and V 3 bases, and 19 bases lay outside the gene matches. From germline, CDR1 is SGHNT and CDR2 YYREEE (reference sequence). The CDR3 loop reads CASSSGTSGGVLGADTQYF. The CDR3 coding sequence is TGTGCCAGCAGCTCCGGGACTAGTGGGGGGGTCCTCGGGGCAGATACGCAGTATTTT.

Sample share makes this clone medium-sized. Written as DNA, the CDR3 is TGTGCCAGCAGTGAAGCAGGAGAGCAGTACTTC. This encodes CASSEAGEQYF. The genes are TRBV2 and TRBJ2-7; D is ambiguous. CDR3 length equals 11 residues. Trimming took 0 bases from V and 7 from J, leaving 4 bases between them. The V gene's germline CDR1 is SNHLY and CDR2 FYNNEI.

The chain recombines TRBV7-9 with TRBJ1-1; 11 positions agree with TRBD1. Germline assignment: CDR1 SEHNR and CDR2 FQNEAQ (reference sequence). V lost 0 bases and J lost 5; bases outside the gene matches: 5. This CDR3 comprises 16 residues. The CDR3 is CASSLAPGQGGTEAFF. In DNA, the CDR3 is TGTGCCAGCAGCTTAGCGCCGGGACAGGGGGGGACTGAAGCTTTCTTT.

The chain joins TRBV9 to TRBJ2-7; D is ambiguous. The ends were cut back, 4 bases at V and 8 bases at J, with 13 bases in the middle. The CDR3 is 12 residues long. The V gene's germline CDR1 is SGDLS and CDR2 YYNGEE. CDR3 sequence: CASSTEVGKQYF. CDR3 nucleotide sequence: TGTGCCAGCAGCACAGAAGTCGGTAAGCAGTACTTC.

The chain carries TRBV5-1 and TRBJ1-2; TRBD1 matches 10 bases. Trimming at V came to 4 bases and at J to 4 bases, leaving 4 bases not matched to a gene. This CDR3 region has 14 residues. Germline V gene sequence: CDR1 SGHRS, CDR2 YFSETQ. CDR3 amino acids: CASSPRTGGYGYTF. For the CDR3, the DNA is TGCGCCAGCAGCCCGAGGACAGGGGGCTATGGCTACACCTTC.

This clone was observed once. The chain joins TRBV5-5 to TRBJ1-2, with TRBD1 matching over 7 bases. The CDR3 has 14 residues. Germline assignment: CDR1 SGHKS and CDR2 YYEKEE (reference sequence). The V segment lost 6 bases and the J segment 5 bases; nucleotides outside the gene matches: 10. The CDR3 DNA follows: TGTGCCAGCAAAGGGGACAGTTGGGGGTATGGCTACACCTTC. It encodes CASKGDSWGYGYTF.

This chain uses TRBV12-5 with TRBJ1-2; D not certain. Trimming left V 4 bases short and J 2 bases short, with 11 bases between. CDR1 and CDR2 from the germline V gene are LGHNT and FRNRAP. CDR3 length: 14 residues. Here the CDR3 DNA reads TGTGCTAGTGGTTCGCGGGAGAGGAACTATGGCTACACCTTC. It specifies CASGSRERNYGYTF.

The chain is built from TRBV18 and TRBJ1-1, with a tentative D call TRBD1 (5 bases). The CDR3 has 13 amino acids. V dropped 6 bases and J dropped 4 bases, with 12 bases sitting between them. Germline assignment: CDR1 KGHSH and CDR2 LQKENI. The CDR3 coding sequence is TGTGCCAGCTCCCCCTCGGGGGGCACTGAAGCTTTCTTT. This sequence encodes CASSPSGGTEAFF.

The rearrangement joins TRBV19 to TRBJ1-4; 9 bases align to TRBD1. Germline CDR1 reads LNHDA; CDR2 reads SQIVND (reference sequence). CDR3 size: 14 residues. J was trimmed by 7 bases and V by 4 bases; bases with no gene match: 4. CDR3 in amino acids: CASSTGQGIEKLFF. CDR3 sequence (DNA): TGTGCCAGTAGTACTGGACAGGGGATTGAAAAACTGTTTTTT.

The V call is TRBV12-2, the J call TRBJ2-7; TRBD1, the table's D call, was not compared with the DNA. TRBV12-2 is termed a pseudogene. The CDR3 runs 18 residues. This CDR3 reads CASRLRCVRDREGYEQYF. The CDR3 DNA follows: TGTGCAAGTCGCTTACGATGTGTAAGGGACAGGGAAGGGTACGAGCAGTACTTC.

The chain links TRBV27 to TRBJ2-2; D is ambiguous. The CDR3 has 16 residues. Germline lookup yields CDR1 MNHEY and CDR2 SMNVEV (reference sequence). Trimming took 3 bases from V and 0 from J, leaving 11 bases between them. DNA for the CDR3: TGTGCCAGCAGTTTGTTTGTCCGTACGAACACCGGGGAGCTGTTTTTT. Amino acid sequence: CASSLFVRTNTGELFF.

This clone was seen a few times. In DNA, the CDR3 is TGTGCCAGCAGCTCGAGACAGGGGAAGAACGAGCAGTACTTC. It is translated as CASSSRQGKNEQYF. This chain uses TRBV11-3 with TRBJ2-7; 8 bases map to TRBD1. Trimming at V came to 4 bases and at J to 5 bases, leaving 7 bases not matched to a gene. The CDR3 is 14 amino acids. Germline-derived CDR1 and CDR2 are SGHNT and YENEEA.

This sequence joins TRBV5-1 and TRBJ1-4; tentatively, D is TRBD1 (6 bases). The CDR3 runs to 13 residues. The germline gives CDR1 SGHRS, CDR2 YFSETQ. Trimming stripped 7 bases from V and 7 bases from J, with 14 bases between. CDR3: CASRTEEGEKLFF. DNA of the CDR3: TGCGCCAGCCGGACAGAGGAGGGTGAAAAACTGTTTTTT. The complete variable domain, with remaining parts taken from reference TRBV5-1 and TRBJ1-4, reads KAGVTQTPRYLIKTRGQQVTLSCSPISGHRSVSWYQQTPGQGLQFLFEYFSETQRNKGNFPGRFSGRQFSNSRSEMNVSTLELGDSALYLCASRTEEGEKLFFGSGTQLSVL.